One T cell receptor (beta chain) is described in this entry. The sample comes from a study of cytomegalovirus exposure and HLA in healthy donors. Healthy bone marrow donors made up the donors. Trimming pared 4 bases from V and 3 bases from J, leaving 16 bases between. There are 15 residues in the CDR3. CDR1 is SGHNT and CDR2 is YYREEE in the germline V gene (reference sequence). 13 Jbeta primers and 60 Vbeta primers were used for the PCR. Repertoires were generated with immunoSEQ multiplex PCR, while TCRdb's copy carries only in-frame clones and drops some. The repertoire consists of roughly 71,000 clones, with 62% occurring once and the leading ten covering 2.8%.

This clonotype was sampled from a man younger than 40 in good health and CMV-seronegative. The sequencing input was PBMCs. The chain uses TRBV5-4 and TRBJ1-2; D ambiguous. CDR3 residues: CASSPGVSPDYGYTF. In DNA form, the CDR3 reads TGTGCCAGCAGCCCCGGGGTGTCGCCGGACTATGGCTACACCTTC.